This entry features one T cell receptor beta chain sequence. Its target is unknown. These data belong to a study of T cell clonotyping in hematopoietic cell transplantation. Study findings and constraints: Cells were unsorted, so CD4 and CD8 contributions were not separated.

This CDR3 is built from 15 residues. CDR1 is SGDLS, CDR2 YYNGEE, per germline. V gave up 0 bases and J gave up 4 bases, with 12 bases separating them. Assay used: immunoSEQ multiplex PCR; TCRdb lists only in-frame clones, some missing. The table lists some 5,500 clones, about 84% of them singletons. The receptor was isolated from a male patient between 55 and 70 years old who had an allogeneic stem cell transplant from an unrelated donor, so the T cells may come from the graft donor. Some clones in this sample may be carry-over from other donors' samples. Sequenced material: peripheral blood mononuclear cells, taken 30 days after allogeneic stem cell transplant. This chain links TRBV9 with TRBJ2-3, with D unclear. The CDR3 loop is CASSVGAPGADTQYF. CDR3 nucleotide sequence: TGTGCCAGCAGCGTAGGGGCCCCAGGAGCAGATACGCAGTATTTT.